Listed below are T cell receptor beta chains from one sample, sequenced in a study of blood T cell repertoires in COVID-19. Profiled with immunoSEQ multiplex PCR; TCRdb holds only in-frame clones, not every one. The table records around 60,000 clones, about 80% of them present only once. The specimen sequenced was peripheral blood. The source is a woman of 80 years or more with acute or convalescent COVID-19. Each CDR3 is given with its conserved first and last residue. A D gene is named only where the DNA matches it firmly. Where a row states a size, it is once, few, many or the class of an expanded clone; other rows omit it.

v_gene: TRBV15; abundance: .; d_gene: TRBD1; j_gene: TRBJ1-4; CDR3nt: TGTGCCACCACTTCCACCGGGACAGGGACTTGGACCGGGGAAAAACTGTTTTTT; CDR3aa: CATTSTGTGTWTGEKLFF
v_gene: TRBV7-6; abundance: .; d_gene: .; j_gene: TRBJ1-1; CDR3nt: TGTGCCAGCAGCTTAACAGGGAGGGGGAACACTGAAGCTTTCTTT; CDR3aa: CASSLTGRGNTEAFF
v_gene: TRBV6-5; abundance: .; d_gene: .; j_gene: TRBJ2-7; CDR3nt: TGTGCCAGCAGTCCCCTTTACGAGCAGTACTTC; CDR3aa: CASSPLYEQYF
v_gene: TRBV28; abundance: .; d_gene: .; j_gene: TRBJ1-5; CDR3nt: TGTGCCAGCAGTGAGACGTCGGGGAGCAATCAGCCCCAGCATTTT; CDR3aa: CASSETSGSNQPQHF
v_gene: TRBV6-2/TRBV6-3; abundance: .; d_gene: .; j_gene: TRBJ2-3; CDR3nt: TGTGCCAGCAGTTTGGGAGTTCGAACAGATACGCAGTATTTT; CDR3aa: CASSLGVRTDTQYF
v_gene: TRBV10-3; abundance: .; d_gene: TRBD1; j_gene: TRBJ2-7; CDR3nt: TGTGCCATCAGTACTGCCTCGACAGGGTTCAACGAGCAGTACTTC; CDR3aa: CAISTASTGFNEQYF
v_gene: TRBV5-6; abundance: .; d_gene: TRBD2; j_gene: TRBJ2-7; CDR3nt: TGTGCCAGCAGCATCGCCACTAGCGGGAGTAACTACGAGCAGTACTTC; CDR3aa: CASSIATSGSNYEQYF
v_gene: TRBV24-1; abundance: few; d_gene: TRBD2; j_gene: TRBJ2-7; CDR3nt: TGTGCCACCAGTGACCACGGGAGGCACTCCTACGAGCAGTACTTC; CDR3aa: CATSDHGRHSYEQYF
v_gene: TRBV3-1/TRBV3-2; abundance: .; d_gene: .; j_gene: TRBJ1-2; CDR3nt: TGTGCCAGCAGCCAAGAGGCTTTGGGCTACACCTTC; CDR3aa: CASSQEALGYTF
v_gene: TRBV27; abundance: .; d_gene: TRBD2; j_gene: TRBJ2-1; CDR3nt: TGTGCCAGCATGACCCTAGCGGGAGTCCCCTACAATGAGCAGTTCTTC; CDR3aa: CASMTLAGVPYNEQFF
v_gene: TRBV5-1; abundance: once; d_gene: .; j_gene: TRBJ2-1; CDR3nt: TGCGCCAGCAGCCCCGGAGGGTCTGGGAATGAGCAGTTCTTC; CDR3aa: CASSPGGSGNEQFF
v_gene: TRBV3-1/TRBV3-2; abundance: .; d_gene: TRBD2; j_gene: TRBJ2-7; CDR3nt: TGTGCCAGCAGTGACGGACTAGCGGGAATCTCCTACGAGCAGTACTTC; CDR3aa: CASSDGLAGISYEQYF
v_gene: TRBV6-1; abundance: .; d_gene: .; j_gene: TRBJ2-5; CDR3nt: TGTGCCAGCAGTGACCCGGGGGAGACCCAGTACTTC; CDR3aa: CASSDPGETQYF
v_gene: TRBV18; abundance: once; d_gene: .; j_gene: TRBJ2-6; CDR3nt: TGTGCCAGCTCACCATACTCTGGGGCCAACGTCCTGACTTTC; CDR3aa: CASSPYSGANVLTF
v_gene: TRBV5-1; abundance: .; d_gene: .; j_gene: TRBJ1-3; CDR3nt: TGCGCCAGCAGCTTGGCCAGTGAGGCATCCGGAAACACCATATATTTT; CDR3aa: CASSLASEASGNTIYF
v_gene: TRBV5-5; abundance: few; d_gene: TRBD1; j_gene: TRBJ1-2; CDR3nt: TGTGCCAGCAGCTCGCCGGGACAGACCTCTGGTGGCTACACCTTC; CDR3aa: CASSSPGQTSGGYTF
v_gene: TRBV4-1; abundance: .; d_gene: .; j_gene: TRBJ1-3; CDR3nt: TGCGCCAGCAGCCAGCTGACAGTCTCTGGAAACACCATATATTTT; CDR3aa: CASSQLTVSGNTIYF
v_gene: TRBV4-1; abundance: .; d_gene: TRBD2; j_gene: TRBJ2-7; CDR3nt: TGCGCCAGCAGCCTAGGACTAGCGAGAAGGGTAAGAGACGAGCAGTACTTC; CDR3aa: CASSLGLARRVRDEQYF
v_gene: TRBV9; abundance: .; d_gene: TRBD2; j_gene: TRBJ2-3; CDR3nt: TGTGCCAGCAGCGTAGGAGCGGGAGGGAGCACAGATACGCAGTATTTT; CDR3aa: CASSVGAGGSTDTQYF
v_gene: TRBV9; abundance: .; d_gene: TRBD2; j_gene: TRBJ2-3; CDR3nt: TGTGCCAGCAGCGTCGCCATACGGGGTAGCGGGGATACGCAGTATTTT; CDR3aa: CASSVAIRGSGDTQYF
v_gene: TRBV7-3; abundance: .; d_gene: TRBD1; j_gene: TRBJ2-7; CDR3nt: TGTGCCAGCAGCTTTAGGCACTCGTGCTACGGGACAGGGGGCTACGAGCAGTACTTC; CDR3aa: CASSFRHSCYGTGGYEQYF
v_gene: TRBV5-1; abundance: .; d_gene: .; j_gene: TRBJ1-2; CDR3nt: TGCGCCAGCAGCCCCCGGACAGATACGAATTTTGGCTACACCTTC; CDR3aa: CASSPRTDTNFGYTF
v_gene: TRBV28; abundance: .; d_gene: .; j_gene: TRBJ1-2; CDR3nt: TGTGCCAGCAGTTTATACGGGGGGAGTTCTCACTATGGCTACACCTTC; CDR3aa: CASSLYGGSSHYGYTF
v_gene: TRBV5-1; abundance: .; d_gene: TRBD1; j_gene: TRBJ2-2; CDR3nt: TGCGCCAGCACCCGGGACAGGACCACCGGGGAGCTGTTTTTT; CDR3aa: CASTRDRTTGELFF
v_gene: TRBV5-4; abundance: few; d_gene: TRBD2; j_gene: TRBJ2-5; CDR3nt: TGTGCCAGCAGCCGTAGGGCTAGCGGGAGAAGTAAAGAGACCCAGTACTTC; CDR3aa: CASSRRASGRSKETQYF
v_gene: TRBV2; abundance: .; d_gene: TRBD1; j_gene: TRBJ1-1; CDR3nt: TGTGCCAGCAGCTGGACAGGGGAGCGGAACACTGAAGCTTTCTTT; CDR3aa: CASSWTGERNTEAFF
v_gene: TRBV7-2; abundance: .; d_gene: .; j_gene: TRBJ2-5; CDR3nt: TGTGCCAGCAGCTTAGTAGCAGAAAGGAGGGAGACCCAGTACTTC; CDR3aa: CASSLVAERRETQYF
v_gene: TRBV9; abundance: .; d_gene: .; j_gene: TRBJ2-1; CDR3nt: TGTGCCAGCAGCGTAGCCCATGGGGCCGATGAGCAGTTCTTC; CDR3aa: CASSVAHGADEQFF
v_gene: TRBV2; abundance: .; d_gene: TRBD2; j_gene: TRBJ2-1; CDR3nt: TGTGCCAGCGCCACTAGCGTTTCCTACAATGAGCAGTTCTTC; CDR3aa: CASATSVSYNEQFF
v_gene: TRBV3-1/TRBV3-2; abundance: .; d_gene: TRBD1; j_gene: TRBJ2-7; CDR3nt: TGTGCCAGCAGCCTTTGGGACAGGACGCGAGAGCAGTACTTC; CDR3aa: CASSLWDRTREQYF
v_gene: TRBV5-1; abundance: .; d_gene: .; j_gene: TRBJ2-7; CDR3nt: TGCGCCAGCAGCGCAGGGTTGTACGAGCAGTACTTC; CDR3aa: CASSAGLYEQYF
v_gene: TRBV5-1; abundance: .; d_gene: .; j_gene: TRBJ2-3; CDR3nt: TGCGCCAGCAGCGCTTCTAGCTCAGATACGCAGTATTTT; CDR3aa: CASSASSSDTQYF
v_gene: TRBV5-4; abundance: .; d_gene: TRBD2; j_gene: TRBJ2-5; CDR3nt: TGTGCCAGCAGCTTGGCAGGTAGCGGGGAAGAGACCCAGTACTTC; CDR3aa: CASSLAGSGEETQYF